These 32 T cell receptor beta chains were sequenced from one sample in a study of post-analysis software for immune sequencing data. The authors incorporated unique molecular identifiers into the TCR beta cDNA libraries. MiXCR, applied by TCRdb to the PCR reads, yields one record per CDR3 protein. The sample carries under 200,000 distinct CDR3 sequences, about 36% recorded once. The sample in question was blood, obtained after autologous hematopoietic stem cell transplantation. These TCRs come from a girl aged 10 to 17 with multiple sclerosis.

The V and J genes are TRBV20-1 and TRBJ2-5, with D perhaps matching TRBD2 (5 bases). Germline CDR1 reads DFQATT; CDR2 reads SNEGSKA (reference sequence). There are 12 residues in the CDR3. V was cut by 5 bases and J by 4 bases, with 11 bases left in between. The CDR3 DNA is TGCAGTGCTCGCGGGCTAGCAGAGACCCAGTACTTC. It translates to CSARGLAETQYF.

The chain is built from TRBV7-2 and TRBJ2-3; no reliable D call. Deletions cut 5 bases from V and 1 base from J, with 10 bases between. CDR1 and CDR2 from the germline V gene are SGHTA and FQGNSA. The CDR3 is made up of 14 amino acids. The CDR3, as DNA: TGTGCCAGCAGCCCGCAATCCGGCACAGATACGCAGTATTTT. Its protein product is CASSPQSGTDTQYF. Full variable domain (missing parts from reference TRBV7-2 and TRBJ2-3): GAGVSQSPSNKVTEKGKDVELRCDPISGHTALYWYRQSLGQGLEFLIYFQGNSAPDKSGLPSDRFSAERTGGSVSTLTIQRTQQEDSAVYLCASSPQSGTDTQYFGPGTRLTVL.

V is TRBV4-2 and J is TRBJ2-1; TRBD2 matches 13 bases. With V trimmed by 0 bases and J by 2 bases, 16 bases remained unmatched. The CDR3 sequence is 22 residues long. The germline V gene encodes CDR1 LGHNA and CDR2 YNFKEQ. The CDR3 sequence: CASSQDSPPGLAGSLAYNEQFF. Here the CDR3 DNA reads TGTGCCAGCAGCCAAGATAGCCCTCCGGGACTAGCGGGATCTTTGGCCTACAATGAGCAGTTCTTC.

The chain has TRBV7-2 and TRBJ2-1, with D possibly called TRBD1 or TRBD2 (6 bases each). The V end was cut by 4 bases, the J end by 3 bases, with 13 bases between. Germline assignment: CDR1 SGHTA and CDR2 FQGNSA. The CDR3 length is 15 residues. The DNA for the CDR3 is TGTGCCAGCAGCTCACAGGGCGGGAACTACAATGAGCAGTTCTTC. Its protein is CASSSQGGNYNEQFF.

This clonotype was observed a handful of times. The chain recombines TRBV20-1 with TRBJ2-3; D may correspond to TRBD1 or TRBD2 (5 bases each). The V end was cut by 5 bases, the J end by 2 bases, with 14 bases between. The germline CDR1 and CDR2 sequences are DFQATT and SNEGSKA (reference sequence). This CDR3 is 14 amino acids long. In nucleotides, the CDR3 is TGCAGTGCTGTAAAGAGGGGACCCACAGATACGCAGTATTTT. Translating it yields CSAVKRGPTDTQYF.

The chain carries TRBV12-3 or TRBV12-4 and TRBJ2-1; TRBD1 might be the D (5 bases). Trimming cost V 1 base and J 6 bases, with 13 bases left between them. This CDR3 is built from 15 residues. CDR3 coding DNA: TGTGCCAGCAGTTTAGGGGGCCCCAAGGCCAATGAGCAGTTCTTC. Translation gives CASSLGGPKANEQFF.

This clonotype was counted only a few times. The chain has TRBV9 and TRBJ2-1, with 7 bases lining up with TRBD2. CDR3 length: 13 residues. The V gene's germline CDR1 is SGDLS and CDR2 YYNGEE. V was pared by 7 bases and J by 4 bases, with 5 bases of the junction left unmatched. As DNA, the CDR3 is TGTGCCAGCGCTAGCGGTAATTACAATGAGCAGTTCTTC. Amino acids: CASASGNYNEQFF.

The CDR3 bases are TGCGCCAGCAGTGACAATCTGGGGAGCTCCTACGAGCAGTACTTC. It is translated as CASSDNLGSSYEQYF. The rearrangement uses TRBV10-2 and TRBJ2-7; the D gene is possibly TRBD2 (5 bases). Trimming pared 3 bases from V and 0 bases from J, leaving 12 bases between. CDR3 length: 15 amino acids. CDR1 is WSHSY and CDR2 is SAAADI in the germline V gene.

The rearrangement links TRBV18 to TRBJ2-4; D unclear. This CDR3 spans 15 amino acids. Between the trimmed V and J ends, which lost 2 bases and 4 bases, there was a span of 12 bases. Looked up from germline, CDR1 is KGHSH and CDR2 is LQKENI. Here the CDR3 reads CASSPFSDEKNIQYF. In DNA, the CDR3 is TGTGCCAGCTCACCATTCTCGGACGAAAAAAACATTCAGTACTTC.

V and J are TRBV20-1 and TRBJ2-7; TRBD1 might be the D (5 bases). The CDR3 consists of 11 residues. From germline, CDR1 is DFQATT and CDR2 SNEGSKA (reference sequence). The DNA of the CDR3 is TGCAGGGCCTGGACACTATACGAGCAGTACTTC. Its translation: CRAWTLYEQYF.

The chain joins TRBV6-2 or TRBV6-3 to TRBJ2-6; the D gene is possibly TRBD2 (5 bases). This CDR3 spans 16 amino acids. CDR1 and CDR2 (germline): MNHEY, SVGEGT. Trimming stripped 5 bases from V and 0 bases from J, with 11 bases between. The CDR3 sequence is CASSPTAGSGANVLTF. In nucleotides, the CDR3 is TGTGCCAGCAGTCCTACCGCGGGCTCTGGGGCCAACGTCCTGACTTTC.

V and J are TRBV12-3 or TRBV12-4 and TRBJ1-2; no firm D call. The CDR3 length is 12 residues. V was clipped by 3 bases and J by 8 bases, with 10 bases between them. CDR3 residues: CASSFGRVGYTF. The CDR3 region has the DNA TGTGCCAGCAGTTTTGGGAGAGTAGGCTACACCTTC.

The chain has TRBV5-1 and TRBJ1-6, with D perhaps matching TRBD1 (5 bases). The CDR3 extends over 13 amino acids. Germline CDR1 and CDR2: SGHRS and YFSETQ. V shed 6 bases and J shed 7 bases, with 11 bases lying between them. CDR3 DNA: TGCGCCAGCACGACGCAGGGAAATTCACCCCTCCACTTT. Its protein is CASTTQGNSPLHF.

V usage is TRBV20-1 and J usage is TRBJ2-7; 10 nucleotides agree with TRBD2. V dropped 6 bases and J dropped 0; count of bases not matched to a gene: 5. CDR1 is DFQATT and CDR2 is SNEGSKA in the germline V gene (reference sequence). CDR3 length equals 14 residues. CDR3 region: CSAGASGSSYEQYF. The CDR3 bases are TGCAGTGCGGGGGCTAGCGGGAGCTCCTACGAGCAGTACTTC.

This rearrangement joins TRBV27 to TRBJ1-5; D remains unclear. The CDR3 sequence is 13 residues long. CDR1 MNHEY and CDR2 SMNVEV come from the germline V gene (reference sequence). Trimming cost V 10 bases and J 4 bases, with 14 bases left between them. The CDR3: CATAGLGNQPQHF. In DNA form, the CDR3 reads TGTGCCACCGCGGGGTTGGGAAATCAGCCCCAGCATTTT.

This chain joins TRBV5-1 and TRBJ2-7, with D tentatively TRBD1 (6 bases). The CDR3 is 16 residues long. The V and J ends lost 4 bases and 2 bases respectively, with 19 bases between them. The germline CDR1 and CDR2 sequences are SGHRS and YFSETQ. This CDR3 is CASSTLEQGSPYEQYF. In nucleotides, the CDR3 is TGCGCCAGCAGCACCCTGGAACAGGGAAGCCCCTACGAGCAGTACTTC. The entire variable domain, with the rest obtained from reference TRBV5-1 and TRBJ2-7, is as follows: KAGVTQTPRYLIKTRGQQVTLSCSPISGHRSVSWYQQTPGQGLQFLFEYFSETQRNKGNFPGRFSGRQFSNSRSEMNVSTLELGDSALYLCASSTLEQGSPYEQYFGPGTRLTVT.

This clonotype was picked up a small number of times. V and J are TRBV5-1 and TRBJ1-2; 12 positions agree with TRBD1. Per the germline V gene, CDR1 is SGHRS and CDR2 is YFSETQ. The V gene end was trimmed by 8 bases and the J gene end by 5 bases; junction bases not matched to a gene: 7. The CDR3 contains 14 residues. The CDR3 DNA reads as TGCGCCAGTACCCCGGGACAGGGGGCGTATGGCTACACCTTC. It encodes CASTPGQGAYGYTF.

This clonotype was observed at least ten times. This chain uses TRBV24-1 with TRBJ2-3, with a weak D call TRBD1 (6 bases). Trimming took 5 bases from V and 6 from J, leaving 11 bases between them. In germline, CDR1 is KGHDR, CDR2 SFDVKD. The length of the CDR3 is 13 residues. The CDR3, as DNA: TGTGCCACCAGTGGCAGGGGACCCGATACGCAGTATTTT. This gives the protein CATSGRGPDTQYF.

The CDR3 DNA sequence: TGTGCCAGCAGCTTATTTGGGGAGACCCAGTACTTC. Translated: CASSLFGETQYF. V and J are TRBV7-2 and TRBJ2-5; D gene unclear. V lost 2 bases and J 5 bases, leaving 6 bases between the germline ends. This CDR3 comprises 12 residues. Germline V gives CDR1 SGHTA, CDR2 FQGNSA.

This clonotype appeared a few times. The chain employs TRBV4-3 and TRBJ2-7, with D tentatively TRBD2 (7 bases). Trimming stripped 1 base from V and 4 bases from J, with 17 bases between. This CDR3 contains 16 residues. The germline V gene has CDR1 LGHNA and CDR2 YSLEER. CDR3 loop: CASSQGSFRGGYEQYF. The CDR3 nucleotides are TGCGCCAGCAGCCAAGGGTCCTTCAGGGGAGGGTACGAGCAGTACTTC.

This chain links TRBV7-2 with TRBJ1-2, with 11 bases fitting TRBD1. The V and J ends lost 4 bases and 2 bases, in that order; junction bases with no gene match: 6. In germline, CDR1 is SGHTA, CDR2 FQGNSA. There are 16 residues in the CDR3. The CDR3 region is CASSSMGQGGNYGYTF. DNA for the CDR3: TGTGCCAGCAGCTCAATGGGACAGGGGGGGAACTATGGCTACACCTTC.

The chain carries TRBV12-3 or TRBV12-4 and TRBJ2-3; D call uncertain. Trimming pared 3 bases from V and 4 bases from J, leaving 11 bases between. CDR3 length: 14 residues. CDR3 protein: CASSFGQSADTQYF. The DNA of the CDR3 is TGTGCCAGCAGTTTCGGGCAAAGCGCAGATACGCAGTATTTT.

CDR3 loop: CASSLAWQDNEQFF. DNA for the CDR3: TGTGCCAGCAGCTTAGCGTGGCAGGACAATGAGCAGTTCTTC. The V and J genes are TRBV7-8 and TRBJ2-1; D gene uncertain. In germline, CDR1 is SGHVS, CDR2 FQNEAQ. The length of the CDR3 is 14 residues. With 0 bases removed from V and 5 bases from J, the gap between germline ends came to 8 bases.

This clonotype was found once. This chain links TRBV24-1 with TRBJ2-7; no firm D call. Germline CDR1 KGHDR, CDR2 SFDVKD. The CDR3 spans 12 residues. V was cut by 3 bases and J by 7 bases, with 9 bases left in between. CDR3 sequence (DNA): TGTGCCACCAGTGATCAGTTATATGAGCAGTACTTC. Its translation is CATSDQLYEQYF.

This rearrangement joins TRBV7-2 to TRBJ2-5; either TRBD1 or TRBD2 may fit D (6 bases each). Per the germline V gene, CDR1 is SGHTA and CDR2 is FQGNSA. This CDR3 has 14 residues. V was pared by 5 bases and J by 5 bases, with 15 bases between. The CDR3 loop is CASSVQGGRETQYF. CDR3 sequence (DNA): TGTGCCAGCAGCGTACAGGGAGGCCGGGAGACCCAGTACTTC.

V gene TRBV27 combines with J gene TRBJ2-3; 13 bases are a match to TRBD2. The CDR3 consists of 15 residues. Losses at the gene ends were 7 bases for V and 6 bases for J; bases not matched to a gene: 7. The germline gives CDR1 MNHEY, CDR2 SMNVEV (reference sequence). The CDR3 nucleotides read TGTGCCAGCACCCGGGGACTAGCGGGAATTGATACGCAGTATTTT. Protein: CASTRGLAGIDTQYF.

There are a few counts of this clonotype. The chain couples TRBV15 to TRBJ2-3, with 7 positions matching TRBD1. CDR3 size: 14 residues. Germline values: CDR1 LNHNV, CDR2 YYDKDF (reference sequence). The junction had 5 bases not matched to a gene; V was cut back by 6 bases and J by 2 bases. The CDR3 region is CATSSRGPTDTQYF. In nucleotides, the CDR3 is TGTGCCACCAGTAGTAGGGGGCCCACAGATACGCAGTATTTT. Using reference TRBV15 and TRBJ2-3 for the parts outside the CDR3, the full variable domain is DAMVIQNPRYQVTQFGKPVTLSCSQTLNHNVMYWYQQKSSQAPKLLFHYYDKDFNNEADTPDNFQSRRPNTSFCFLDIRSPGLGDTAMYLCATSSRGPTDTQYFGPGTRLTVL.

Relative to its sample, this clonotype is hyperexpanded. The chain links TRBV20-1 to TRBJ2-3, with 7 bases fitting TRBD2. Germline lookup yields CDR1 DFQATT and CDR2 SNEGSKA (reference sequence). The CDR3 runs 15 residues. The V segment lost 3 bases and the J segment 7 bases; nucleotides outside the gene matches: 13. The CDR3 reads CSASSWEGLINTQYF. The CDR3 bases are TGCAGTGCTAGTTCGTGGGAGGGCCTTATTAATACGCAGTATTTT.

The chain joins TRBV2 to TRBJ1-2; unclear D gene. Germline-derived CDR1 and CDR2 are SNHLY and FYNNEI. CDR3 length: 15 amino acids. The V end was cut by 1 base, the J end by 3 bases, with 12 bases between. This CDR3 reads CASSEEAAQDYGYTF. CDR3 in DNA: TGTGCCAGCAGTGAAGAAGCAGCCCAGGACTATGGCTACACCTTC. Based on the CDR3 plus reference TRBV2 and TRBJ1-2, the full variable domain is EPEVTQTPSHQVTQMGQEVILRCVPISNHLYFYWYRQILGQKVEFLVSFYNNEISEKSEIFDDQFSVERPDGSNFTLKIRSTKLEDSAMYFCASSEEAAQDYGYTFGSGTRLTVV.

V gene TRBV12-3 or TRBV12-4 combines with J gene TRBJ2-7; 9 positions match TRBD1. The V and J ends lost 6 bases and 0 bases, in that order; junction bases with no gene match: 6. CDR3 length: 15 amino acids. The CDR3 loop reads CASSPWDRVSYEQYF. Written as DNA, the CDR3 is TGTGCCAGCAGCCCGTGGGACAGGGTCTCCTACGAGCAGTACTTC.

This chain uses TRBV29-1 with TRBJ1-3; D ambiguous. The CDR3 is 14 residues long. The germline V gene encodes CDR1 SQVTM and CDR2 ANQGSEA. Between the trimmed V and J ends, which lost 5 bases and 0 bases, there was a span of 11 bases. The DNA of the CDR3 is TGCAGCGTTAAGTTGAGTAACTCTGGAAACACCATATATTTT. It specifies CSVKLSNSGNTIYF.

This clonotype was picked up a small number of times. The chain uses TRBV7-2 and TRBJ2-3; TRBD2 aligns across 15 bases. This CDR3 is 17 amino acids long. V lost 4 bases, J lost 5 bases, and 7 bases stayed unmatched. CDR1 is SGHTA, CDR2 FQGNSA, per germline. CDR3 region: CASSSPRTSGRVDTQYF. In DNA, the CDR3 is TGTGCCAGCAGCTCTCCCCGGACTAGCGGGAGGGTAGATACGCAGTATTTT.